This TCR beta chain was identified during a study of blood T cells in healthy people across ages. Overall study findings and caveats: Donors of long life had a larger count of naive CD4+ cells and greater diversity than aged donors. The study could not conclusively compare naive and antigen-experienced cells, given its unsorted PBMCs.

This clonotype was detected a few times. Its antigen is undetermined. With a J-beta primer mix and a sample-barcoded 5' primer, a second PCR ran about 6 to 11 cycles. Paired-end reads containing CDR3 totaled no fewer than 2.5 million for each sample. MiXCR, applied by TCRdb to the 5' RACE reads, yields one record per CDR3 protein. This table holds 600,000 or so distinct CDR3 sequences, 20% to 25% found once. This CDR3 has 16 amino acids. V lost 4 bases to trimming and J lost 0 bases, with 13 bases between them. The germline gives CDR1 MNHEY, CDR2 SVGEGT. The chain couples TRBV6-2 or TRBV6-3 to TRBJ2-1; D perhaps matches TRBD2 (5 bases). The source of this sequence is a man aged 70 or older in good health. Sequences were obtained from blood. The CDR3 DNA is TGTGCCAGCAGTTCGAAGACTATAACCTCCTACAATGAGCAGTTCTTC. It is translated as CASSSKTITSYNEQFF.